What follows is one TCR beta chain and its context. The CDR3 extends over 17 amino acids. Trimming removed 2 bases from V and 0 bases from J, with 20 bases in between. CDR1 DFQATT and CDR2 SNEGSKA come from the germline V gene (reference sequence). The sample comes from a study of response to subunit inactivated influenza vaccine. One entry per CDR3 protein, called by TCRdb with MiXCR from the RT-PCR reads. The table has hundreds of thousands of distinct CDR3 sequences, around 25% seen once. The receptor was isolated from a man aged 50-59 years who received an inactivated influenza vaccine. The starting material was CD4+ T cells sorted from PBMCs, obtained about 5 days after vaccination. The chain couples TRBV20-1 to TRBJ2-7; D not resolved. The CDR3 region has the DNA TGCAGTGCTAGAAACCCGTCTTCCACCCTTATCTCCTACGAGCAGTACTTC. It encodes CSARNPSSTLISYEQYF.